One sample yielded the 26 T cell receptor beta chains listed below, sequenced in a study of blood T cell repertoires in COVID-19. Profiling relied on immunoSEQ multiplex PCR, and the TCRdb table lists in-frame clones only, not all of them. This sample has 250,000 to 300,000 clones, with approximately 86% found just once. Sequencing was performed on peripheral blood. These receptors were taken from a woman between 45 and 65 years old who had recovered from COVID-19.

J is TRBJ2-5 and V is TRBV28, with D tentatively TRBD1 (6 bases). Per the germline V gene, CDR1 is MDHEN and CDR2 is SYDVKM. The CDR3 has 14 amino acids. V was pared by 7 bases and J by 2 bases, with 14 bases between. The CDR3 region has the DNA TGTGCCAGCACCTACCCCGGACAGCAAGAGACCCAGTACTTC. It specifies CASTYPGQQETQYF.

This chain joins TRBV27 and TRBJ2-3, with 13 nucleotides matching TRBD2. Germline assignment: CDR1 MNHEY and CDR2 SMNVEV (reference sequence). The J segment lost 3 bases and the V segment lost 6 bases, leaving 9 bases of the junction unmatched. The CDR3 loop spans 17 amino acids. CDR3 sequence reads: CASSRTSGSPRTDTQYF. The CDR3 region has the DNA TGTGCCAGCAGCCGGACTAGCGGGAGCCCAAGGACAGATACGCAGTATTTT.

The rearrangement uses TRBV2 and TRBJ1-2; D ambiguous. CDR3 length equals 11 residues. V shed 8 bases and J shed 2 bases, with 6 bases lying between them. Germline V gene data show CDR1 as SNHLY and CDR2 as FYNNEI. This chain's CDR3 is CASSRNYGYTF. The CDR3 DNA follows: TGTGCCAGCTCTAGAAACTATGGCTACACCTTC.

This clone was observed once. V is TRBV7-8 and J is TRBJ1-1, with 8 bases that match TRBD1. This CDR3 spans 15 amino acids. V trimming: 2 bases; J trimming: 6 bases; junction bases outside the gene matches: 8. Germline V gives CDR1 SGHVS, CDR2 FQNEAQ. The CDR3: CASSLYRGKSSEAFF. The CDR3 DNA reads as TGTGCCAGCAGCTTATACAGGGGGAAGAGCTCTGAAGCTTTCTTT. The variable domain in full, with the rest retrieved from reference TRBV7-8 and TRBJ1-1, is GAGVSQSPRYKVAKRGQDVALRCDPISGHVSLFWYQQALGQGPEFLTYFQNEAQLDKSGLPSDRFFAERPEGSVSTLKIQRTQQEDSAVYLCASSLYRGKSSEAFFGQGTRLTVV.

The chain couples TRBV27 to TRBJ1-2; a possible D gene is TRBD1 (6 bases). The V end lost 5 bases, the J end lost 6 bases, and 16 bases lay between the germline ends. Germline values: CDR1 MNHEY, CDR2 SMNVEV (reference sequence). The CDR3 is 14 residues long. The CDR3 DNA follows: TGTGCCAGCAGTCTAAGGGGCAGGGGTCATGGCTACACCTTC. It translates to CASSLRGRGHGYTF.

This chain joins TRBV9 and TRBJ2-3, with 8 positions matching TRBD2. Germline assignment: CDR1 SGDLS and CDR2 YYNGEE. After removal of 0 bases from V and 6 bases from J, the junction contained 3 bases not matched to a gene. The CDR3 runs to 14 residues. The CDR3 region is CASSVGLATDTQYF. In DNA form, the CDR3 reads TGTGCCAGCAGCGTAGGACTAGCGACTGATACGCAGTATTTT.

The rearrangement joins TRBV7-2 to TRBJ2-7; D may be TRBD2 (6 bases). Germline V gene sequence: CDR1 SGHTA, CDR2 FQGNSA. CDR3 length: 15 amino acids. The ends were cut back, 3 bases at V and 3 bases at J, with 15 bases in the middle. As DNA, the CDR3 is TGTGCCAGCAGCTTTGGGACTTTATCTCTCTACGAGCAGTACTTC. Amino acid sequence: CASSFGTLSLYEQYF.

The chain employs TRBV20-1 and TRBJ2-7; D is uncertain. The CDR3 length is 13 residues. V was trimmed by 3 bases and J by 4 bases, leaving 13 bases between them. The germline V gene has CDR1 DFQATT and CDR2 SNEGSKA (reference sequence). The CDR3: CSASYGGEYEQYF. The CDR3 nucleotides read TGCAGTGCTAGTTATGGCGGAGAATACGAGCAGTACTTC.

V and J are TRBV4-3 and TRBJ1-2; D unclear. The CDR3 is made up of 14 amino acids. V dropped 1 base and J dropped 2 bases, with 8 bases sitting between them. Per germline, CDR1 LGHNA and CDR2 YSLEER. The CDR3 spells CASSQGHTNYGYTF. DNA for the CDR3: TGCGCCAGCAGCCAAGGCCATACAAACTATGGCTACACCTTC.

The genes are TRBV19 and TRBJ2-3; 8 bases align to TRBD1. This CDR3 region has 16 residues. J lost 0 bases, V lost 6 bases, and 8 bases had no gene match. Germline V lookup: CDR1 LNHDA, CDR2 SQIVND (reference sequence). The chain's CDR3 is CASSYLQGASTDTQYF. In DNA form, the CDR3 reads TGTGCCAGTAGCTACCTCCAGGGGGCGAGCACAGATACGCAGTATTTT.

The chain couples TRBV7-3 to TRBJ2-2; 9 bases align to TRBD1. Unmatched junction bases numbered 5, after V lost 2 bases and J lost 4 bases. CDR1 is SGHTA, CDR2 FQGTGA, per germline. This CDR3 is 16 amino acids long. This CDR3 is CASSLGDREITGELFF. The CDR3 nucleotides read TGTGCCAGCAGCTTAGGGGACAGGGAGATCACCGGGGAGCTGTTTTTT.

J is TRBJ1-6 and V is TRBV5-4; a weak D match, TRBD1 (5 bases). The V and J ends lost 3 bases and 0 bases respectively, with 10 bases between them. The germline V gene encodes CDR1 SGHNT and CDR2 YYREEE (reference sequence). CDR3 size: 16 residues. CDR3 sequence (DNA): TGTGCCAGCAGCTGGGGGGGGAGCTCCTATAATTCACCCCTCCACTTT. Its translation: CASSWGGSSYNSPLHF.

The chain recombines TRBV3-1 (or the pseudogene TRBV3-2) with TRBJ2-1; no clear D gene. The CDR3 runs 14 residues. V was shortened by 6 bases and J by 7 bases, with 16 bases between the two germline ends. CDR1 and CDR2 (germline): LGHDT, YNNKEL (reference sequence). The CDR3 here is CASSQRFKRNEQFF. Written as DNA, the CDR3 is TGTGCCAGCAGTCAAAGGTTTAAGAGGAATGAGCAGTTCTTC.

The chain joins TRBV7-2 to TRBJ2-1; 9 positions agree with TRBD2. The CDR3 has 18 amino acids. Germline loops: CDR1 SGHTA, CDR2 FQGNSA. With V trimmed by 11 bases and J by 0 bases, 17 bases remained unmatched. This chain's CDR3 is CAGEGGTSPRSSYNEQFF. CDR3 coding DNA: TGTGCCGGGGAGGGTGGGACTAGCCCCCGTTCCTCCTACAATGAGCAGTTCTTC.

This clone was observed many times. The chain employs TRBV27 and TRBJ1-2; D uncertain. V gave up 3 bases and J gave up 6 bases, with 20 bases separating them. The CDR3 totals 16 residues. The germline CDR1 and CDR2 sequences are MNHEY and SMNVEV (reference sequence). CDR3 in DNA: TGTGCCAGCAGTTTTTTCTCTAGTCGAGGTCTCGATGGCTACACCTTC. Protein: CASSFFSSRGLDGYTF.

This chain uses TRBV9 with TRBJ1-1; 9 positions match TRBD1. The germline CDR1 and CDR2 sequences are SGDLS and YYNGEE. Unmatched junction bases numbered 10, after V lost 3 bases and J lost 7 bases. This CDR3 is 15 amino acids long. The CDR3 region has the DNA TGTGCCAGCAGCGGGCCGGACAGGGGTCCCTTTGAAGCTTTCTTT. Its protein is CASSGPDRGPFEAFF.

This rearrangement joins TRBV6-5 to TRBJ1-2; 9 bases align to TRBD1. The trim removed 2 bases at V and 1 base at J, leaving 5 bases unmatched. Germline assignment: CDR1 MNHEY and CDR2 SVGAGI. This CDR3 has 16 residues. The CDR3 loop is CASSYEGTGHNYGYTF. Here the CDR3 DNA reads TGTGCCAGCAGTTACGAGGGGACAGGGCATAACTATGGCTACACCTTC.

The V gene is TRBV29-1, the J gene TRBJ1-2, with 8 bases that match TRBD1. V lost 1 base, J lost 2 bases, and 0 bases stayed unmatched. The CDR3 loop spans 13 amino acids. Germline CDR1 is SQVTM and CDR2 is ANQGSEA. As DNA, the CDR3 is TGCAGCGTTGAAGGACAGGGGAACTATGGCTACACCTTC. This codes for CSVEGQGNYGYTF.

The chain employs TRBV28 and TRBJ1-6; possible D gene TRBD1, 5 bases. This CDR3 is built from 14 residues. Germline assignment: CDR1 MDHEN and CDR2 SYDVKM. Trimming took 3 bases from V and 10 from J, leaving 13 bases between them. CDR3 sequence reads: CASSFPSRESPLHF. The DNA of the CDR3 is TGTGCCAGCAGTTTCCCCAGCAGGGAATCACCCCTCCACTTT. Supplemented by reference TRBV28 and TRBJ1-6, the full variable domain reads DVKVTQSSRYLVKRTGEKVFLECVQDMDHENMFWYRQDPGLGLRLIYFSYDVKMKEKGDIPEGYSVSREKKERFSLILESASTNQTSMYLCASSFPSRESPLHFGNGTRLTVT.

Remarks on this clone: Other nucleotide sequences in the sample specify the same CDR3. The J gene is TRBJ1-1, the V gene TRBV5-1; D is perhaps TRBD1 (6 bases). Deletions cut 2 bases from V and 1 base from J, with 6 bases between. CDR1 and CDR2 (germline): SGHRS, YFSETQ. The CDR3 extends over 13 amino acids. The CDR3 here is CASSLQGNTEAFF. The CDR3 region has the DNA TGCGCCAGCAGCTTACAGGGGAACACTGAAGCTTTCTTT.

The rearrangement links TRBV7-8 to TRBJ2-7; the match to TRBD2 covers 7 bases. This CDR3 has 15 amino acids. Germline-derived CDR1 and CDR2 are SGHVS and FQNEAQ. After removal of 5 bases from V and 0 bases from J, the junction contained 7 bases not matched to a gene. Here the CDR3 DNA reads TGTGCCAGCAGCGCGGGACTATTGGGCTCCTACGAGCAGTACTTC. Translated, it gives CASSAGLLGSYEQYF.

The chain has TRBV6-5 and TRBJ1-2; TRBD1 is a possible D gene (5 bases). This CDR3 has 16 amino acids. Germline V gene data show CDR1 as MNHEY and CDR2 as SVGAGI. V dropped 2 bases and J dropped 3 bases, with 16 bases sitting between them. In DNA form, the CDR3 reads TGTGCCAGCAGTTACGCGTTGATGACAGATGACTATGGCTACACCTTC. Protein sequence: CASSYALMTDDYGYTF.

This chain links TRBV4-3 with TRBJ1-6, with D possibly matching TRBD1 (6 bases). The CDR3 sequence is 20 residues long. CDR1 and CDR2 from the germline V gene are LGHNA and YSLEER. The V and J ends lost 0 bases and 0 bases respectively, with 18 bases between them. CDR3 DNA: TGCGCCAGCAGCCAAGATCGGCTACAGGGTCTAAGCTCCTATAATTCACCCCTCCACTTT. This encodes CASSQDRLQGLSSYNSPLHF.

In this sample, this clone turned up once. J is TRBJ2-1 and V is TRBV30; no clear D. The germline gives CDR1 GTSNPN, CDR2 SVGIG (reference sequence). V lost 2 bases and J lost 6, with 11 bases in between. The CDR3 contains 13 residues. The CDR3 DNA reads TGTGCCTGGAGTCCGACTGATTCCAATGAGCAGTTCTTC. Its protein is CAWSPTDSNEQFF. Combining the CDR3 with reference TRBV30 and TRBJ2-1 gives the whole variable domain SQTIHQWPATLVQPVGSPLSLECTVEGTSNPNLYWYRQAAGRGLQLLFYSVGIGQISSEVPQNLSASRPQDRQFILSSKKLLLSDSGFYLCAWSPTDSNEQFFGPGTRLTVL.

This clone has only a few counts. The V and J genes are TRBV6-6 and TRBJ2-7; 10 bases map to TRBD1. Germline V gene lookup returns CDR1 MNHNY and CDR2 SVGAGI (reference sequence). The CDR3 totals 13 residues. The CDR3 DNA reads TGTGCGGGGGGACAGGGGTTTACCAACGAGCAGTACTTC. Amino acids: CAGGQGFTNEQYF.

The chain combines TRBV4-1 with TRBJ1-6; D gene ambiguous. Between the trimmed V and J ends, which lost 1 base and 13 bases, there was a span of 14 bases. CDR3 length: 14 residues. Germline CDR1 reads MGHRA; CDR2 reads YSYEKL. CDR3 coding DNA: TGCGCCAGCAGCCAAGTTTCTGCCAGTCCTCCCCTCCACTTT. It encodes CASSQVSASPPLHF.